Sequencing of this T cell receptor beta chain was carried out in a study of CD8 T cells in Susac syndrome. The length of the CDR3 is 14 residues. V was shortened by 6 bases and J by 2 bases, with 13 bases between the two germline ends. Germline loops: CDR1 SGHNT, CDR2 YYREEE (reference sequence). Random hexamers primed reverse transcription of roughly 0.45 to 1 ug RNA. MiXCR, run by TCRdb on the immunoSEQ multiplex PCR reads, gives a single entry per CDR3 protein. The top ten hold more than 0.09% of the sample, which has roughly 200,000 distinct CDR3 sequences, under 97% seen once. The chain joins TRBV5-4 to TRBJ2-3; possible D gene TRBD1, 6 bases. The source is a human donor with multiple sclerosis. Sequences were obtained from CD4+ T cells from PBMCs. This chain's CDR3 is CASTMDSTTDTQYF. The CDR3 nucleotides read TGTGCCAGCACTATGGACAGTACCACAGATACGCAGTATTTT.